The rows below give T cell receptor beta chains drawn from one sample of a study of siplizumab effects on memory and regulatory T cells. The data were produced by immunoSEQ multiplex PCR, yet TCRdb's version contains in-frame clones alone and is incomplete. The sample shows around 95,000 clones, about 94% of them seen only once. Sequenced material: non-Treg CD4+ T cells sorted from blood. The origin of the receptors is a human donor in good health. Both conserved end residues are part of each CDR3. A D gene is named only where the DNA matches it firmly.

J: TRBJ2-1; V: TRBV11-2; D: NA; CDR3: CASSWGRSGHNEQFF
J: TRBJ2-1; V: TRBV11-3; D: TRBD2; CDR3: CASSFRTSGRAREQFF
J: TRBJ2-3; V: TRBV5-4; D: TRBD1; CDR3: CASSLGQKTDTQYF
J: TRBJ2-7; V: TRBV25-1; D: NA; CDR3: CASSEWRSGADEQYF
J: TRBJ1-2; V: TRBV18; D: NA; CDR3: CASSPGAGDYGYTF
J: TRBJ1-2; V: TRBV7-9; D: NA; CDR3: CASSLREYGEYGYTF
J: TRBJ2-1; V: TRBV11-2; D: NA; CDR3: CASSSGARVNNEQFF
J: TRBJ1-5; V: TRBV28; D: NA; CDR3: CASSLGGNSNQPQHF
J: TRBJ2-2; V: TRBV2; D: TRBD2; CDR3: CASRGTSPTGELFF
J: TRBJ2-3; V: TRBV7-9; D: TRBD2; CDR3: CASSPKGGRMDTQYF
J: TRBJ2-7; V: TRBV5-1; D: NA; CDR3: CASSLGGPDSPKPLYEQYF
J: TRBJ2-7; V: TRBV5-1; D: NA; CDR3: CASSWAAPTYEQYF
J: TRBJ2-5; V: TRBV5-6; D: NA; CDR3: CASSLSSTSETQYF
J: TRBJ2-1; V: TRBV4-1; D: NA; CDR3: CASSQETELIYNEQFF
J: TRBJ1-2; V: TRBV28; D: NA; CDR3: CASTVSNYGYTF
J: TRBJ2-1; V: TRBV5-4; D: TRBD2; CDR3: CASSFEREAYNEQFF
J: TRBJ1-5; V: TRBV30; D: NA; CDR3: CAWSVSFGVRGANQPQHF
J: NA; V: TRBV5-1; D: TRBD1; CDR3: CASSLGTGGSYEQYF
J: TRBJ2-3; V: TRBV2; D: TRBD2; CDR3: CASKIAGEADTQYF
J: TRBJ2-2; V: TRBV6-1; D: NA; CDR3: CASSPPGGTGELFF
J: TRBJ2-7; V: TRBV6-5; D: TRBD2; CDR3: CASSTTSGISYEQYF
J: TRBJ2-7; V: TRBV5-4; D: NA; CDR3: CASSSGQAGINEQYF
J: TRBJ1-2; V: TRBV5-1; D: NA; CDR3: CASFQLGQGGGYTF
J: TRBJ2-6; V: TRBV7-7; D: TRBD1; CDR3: CASSSTGDLGGANVLTF
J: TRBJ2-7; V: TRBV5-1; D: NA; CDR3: CASSHKYEQYF
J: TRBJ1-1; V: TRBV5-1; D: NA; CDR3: CASSYYDRHYTEAFF
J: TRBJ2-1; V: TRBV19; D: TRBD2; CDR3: CASSPRGLAYNEQFF
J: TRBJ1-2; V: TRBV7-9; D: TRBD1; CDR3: CASSRTGINYGYTF
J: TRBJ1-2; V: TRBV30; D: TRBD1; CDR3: CAWNDRGRYGYTF
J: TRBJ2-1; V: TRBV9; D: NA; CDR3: CASSSQTGPHEQFF
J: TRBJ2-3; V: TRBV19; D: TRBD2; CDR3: CASSTGLAPDTQYF
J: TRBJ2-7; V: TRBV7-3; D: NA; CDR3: CASSLISGDEQYF
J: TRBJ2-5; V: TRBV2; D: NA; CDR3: CASSVWETQYF
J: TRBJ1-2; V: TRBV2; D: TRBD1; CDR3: CASSGQGARYGYTF
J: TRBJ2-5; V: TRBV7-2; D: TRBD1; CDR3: CASSSSARGLGETQYF
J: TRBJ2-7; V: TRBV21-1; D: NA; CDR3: CASSKAHLRAYEQYF
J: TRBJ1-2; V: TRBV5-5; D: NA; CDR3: CASSSPARANYGYTF
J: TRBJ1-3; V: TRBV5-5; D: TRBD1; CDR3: CASSLIQGAAGNTIYF
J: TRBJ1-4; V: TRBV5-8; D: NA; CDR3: CASRFLDRPNEKLFF
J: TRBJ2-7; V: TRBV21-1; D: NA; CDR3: CASRSPGLPSENEQYF
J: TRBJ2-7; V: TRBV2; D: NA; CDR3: CASSLVGRENEQYF
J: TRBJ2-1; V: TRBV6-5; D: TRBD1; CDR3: CASSYVKAGGEFF
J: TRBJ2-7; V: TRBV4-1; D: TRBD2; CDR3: CASSPQNREAGGYEQYF
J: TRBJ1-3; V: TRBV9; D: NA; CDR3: CASSASRTGNTIYF
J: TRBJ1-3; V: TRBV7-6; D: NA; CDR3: CASSPATGSGNTIYF
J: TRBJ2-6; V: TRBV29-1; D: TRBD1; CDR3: CSVTGQGNGANVLTF
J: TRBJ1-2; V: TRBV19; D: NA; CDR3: CASSIQEYGYTF
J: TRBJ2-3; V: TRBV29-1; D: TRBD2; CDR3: CSVYRASGNTDTQYF
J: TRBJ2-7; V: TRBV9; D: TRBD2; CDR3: CASSGGGTSGYEQYF
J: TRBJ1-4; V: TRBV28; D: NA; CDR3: CASLSGAGEKLFF
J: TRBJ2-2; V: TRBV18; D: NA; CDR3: CASSPRSKITNTGELFF
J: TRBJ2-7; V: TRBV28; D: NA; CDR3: CASSLYRDGDLSYEQYF
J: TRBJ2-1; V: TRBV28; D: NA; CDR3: CASRTGDGFYNEQFF
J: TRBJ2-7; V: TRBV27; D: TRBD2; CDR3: CASKGPPGTSAYEQYF